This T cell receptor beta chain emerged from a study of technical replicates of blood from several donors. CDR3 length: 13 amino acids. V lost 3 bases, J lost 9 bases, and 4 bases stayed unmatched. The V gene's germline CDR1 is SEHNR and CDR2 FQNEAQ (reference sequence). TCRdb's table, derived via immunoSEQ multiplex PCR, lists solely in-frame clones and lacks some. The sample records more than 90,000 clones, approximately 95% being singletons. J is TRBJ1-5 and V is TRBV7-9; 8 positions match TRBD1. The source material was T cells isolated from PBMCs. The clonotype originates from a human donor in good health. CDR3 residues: CASSLTGVGPQHF. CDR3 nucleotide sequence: TGTGCCAGCAGCTTGACAGGGGTCGGGCCCCAGCATTTT.